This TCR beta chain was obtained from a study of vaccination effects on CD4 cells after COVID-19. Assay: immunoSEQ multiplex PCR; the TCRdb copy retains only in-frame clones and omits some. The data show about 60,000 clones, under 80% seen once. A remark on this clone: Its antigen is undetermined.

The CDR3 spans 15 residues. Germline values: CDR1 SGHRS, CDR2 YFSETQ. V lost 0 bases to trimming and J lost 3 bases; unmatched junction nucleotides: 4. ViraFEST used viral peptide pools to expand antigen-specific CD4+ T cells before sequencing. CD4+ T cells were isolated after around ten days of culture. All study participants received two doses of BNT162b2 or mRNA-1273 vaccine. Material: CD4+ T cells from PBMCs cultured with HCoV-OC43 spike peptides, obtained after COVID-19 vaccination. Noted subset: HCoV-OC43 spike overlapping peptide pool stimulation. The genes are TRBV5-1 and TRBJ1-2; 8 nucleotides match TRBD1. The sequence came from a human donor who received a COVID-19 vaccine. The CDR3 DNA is TGCGCCAGCAGCTTGGACAGGGGGAATGACTATGGCTACACCTTC. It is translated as CASSLDRGNDYGYTF.